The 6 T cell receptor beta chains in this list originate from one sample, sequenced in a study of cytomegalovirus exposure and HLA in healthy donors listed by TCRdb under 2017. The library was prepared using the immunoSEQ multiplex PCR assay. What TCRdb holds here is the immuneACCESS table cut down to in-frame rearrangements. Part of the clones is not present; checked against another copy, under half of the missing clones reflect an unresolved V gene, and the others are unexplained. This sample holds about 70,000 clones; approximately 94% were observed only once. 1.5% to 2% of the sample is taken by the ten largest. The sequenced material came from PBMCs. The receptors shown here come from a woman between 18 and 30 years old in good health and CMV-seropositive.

Here the CDR3 reads CASSYRRDSNQPQHF. CDR3 nucleotides: TGTGCCAGCAGTTACCGGCGGGACAGCAATCAGCCCCAGCATTTT. The chain uses TRBV6-5 and TRBJ1-5; D is possibly TRBD1 (5 bases). The CDR3 is 15 residues long. Trimming took 2 bases from V and 1 from J, leaving 9 bases between them. Germline assignment: CDR1 MNHEY and CDR2 SVGAGI.

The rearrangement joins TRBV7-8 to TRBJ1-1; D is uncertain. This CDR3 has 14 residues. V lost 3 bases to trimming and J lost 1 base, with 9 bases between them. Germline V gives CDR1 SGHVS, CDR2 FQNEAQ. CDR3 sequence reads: CASSFTEGNTEAFF. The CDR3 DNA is TGTGCCAGCAGCTTTACAGAAGGGAACACTGAAGCTTTCTTT.

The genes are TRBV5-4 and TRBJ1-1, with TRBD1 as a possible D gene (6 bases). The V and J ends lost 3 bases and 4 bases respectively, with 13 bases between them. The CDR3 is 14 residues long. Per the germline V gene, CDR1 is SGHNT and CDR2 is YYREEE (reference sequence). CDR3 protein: CASSWQGIRTEAFF. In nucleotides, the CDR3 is TGTGCCAGCAGCTGGCAGGGGATCCGCACTGAAGCTTTCTTT.

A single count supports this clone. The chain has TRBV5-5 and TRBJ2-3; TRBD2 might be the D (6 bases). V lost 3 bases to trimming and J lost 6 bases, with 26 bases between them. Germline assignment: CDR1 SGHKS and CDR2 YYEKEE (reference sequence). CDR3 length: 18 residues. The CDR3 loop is CASSWRAPTTSPRDTQYF. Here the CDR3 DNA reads TGTGCCAGCAGCTGGAGGGCACCCACAACATCCCCTCGGGATACGCAGTATTTT.

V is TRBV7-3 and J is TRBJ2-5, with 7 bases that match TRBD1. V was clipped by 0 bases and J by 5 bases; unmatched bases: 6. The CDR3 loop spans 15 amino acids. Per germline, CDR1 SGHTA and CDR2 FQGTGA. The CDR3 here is CASSLTGGEAETQYF. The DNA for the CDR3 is TGTGCCAGCAGCTTAACAGGGGGCGAGGCGGAGACCCAGTACTTC.

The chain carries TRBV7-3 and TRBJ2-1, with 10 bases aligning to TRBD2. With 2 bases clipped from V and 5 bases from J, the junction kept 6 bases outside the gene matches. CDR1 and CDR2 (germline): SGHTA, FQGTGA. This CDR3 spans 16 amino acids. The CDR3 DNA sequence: TGTGCCAGCAGCTTAGTAGCGGGAGGCCCCAACAATGAGCAGTTCTTC. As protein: CASSLVAGGPNNEQFF.